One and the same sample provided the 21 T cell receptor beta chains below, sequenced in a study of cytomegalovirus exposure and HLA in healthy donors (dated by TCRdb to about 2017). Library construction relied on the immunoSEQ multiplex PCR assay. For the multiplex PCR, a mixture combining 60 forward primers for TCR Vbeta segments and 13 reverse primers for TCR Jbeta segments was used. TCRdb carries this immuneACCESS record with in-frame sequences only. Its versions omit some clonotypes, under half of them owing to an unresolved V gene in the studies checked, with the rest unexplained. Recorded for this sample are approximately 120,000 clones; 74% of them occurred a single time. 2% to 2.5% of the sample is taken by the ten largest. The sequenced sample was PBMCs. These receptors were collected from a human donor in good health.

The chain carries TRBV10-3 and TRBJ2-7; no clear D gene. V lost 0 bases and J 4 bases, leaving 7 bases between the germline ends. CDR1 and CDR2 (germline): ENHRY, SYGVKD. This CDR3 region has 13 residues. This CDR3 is CAISESGTYEQYF. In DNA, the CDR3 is TGTGCCATCAGTGAGTCGGGCACTTACGAGCAGTACTTC.

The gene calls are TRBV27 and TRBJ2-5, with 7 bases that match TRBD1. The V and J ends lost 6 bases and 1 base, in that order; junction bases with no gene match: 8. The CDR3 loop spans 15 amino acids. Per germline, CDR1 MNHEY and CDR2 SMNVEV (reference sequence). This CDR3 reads CASRPDRVVQETQYF. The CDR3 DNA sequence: TGTGCCAGCAGACCCGACAGGGTTGTCCAAGAGACCCAGTACTTC.

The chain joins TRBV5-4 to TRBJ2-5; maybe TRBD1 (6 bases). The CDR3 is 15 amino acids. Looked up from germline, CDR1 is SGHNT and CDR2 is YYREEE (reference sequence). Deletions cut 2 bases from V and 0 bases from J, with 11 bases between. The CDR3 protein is CASSLWDTNQETQYF. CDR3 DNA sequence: TGTGCCAGCAGCTTATGGGACACGAACCAAGAGACCCAGTACTTC.

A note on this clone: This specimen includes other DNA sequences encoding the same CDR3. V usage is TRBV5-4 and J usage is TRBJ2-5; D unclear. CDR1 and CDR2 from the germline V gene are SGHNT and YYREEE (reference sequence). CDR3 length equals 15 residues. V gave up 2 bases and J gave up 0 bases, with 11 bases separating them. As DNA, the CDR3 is TGTGCCAGCAGCTTTCGGCAGGCGTACCAAGAGACCCAGTACTTC. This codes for CASSFRQAYQETQYF.

As DNA, the CDR3 is TGTGCCAGCAGCCATGACAGGGTCGCCGGGGAGCTGTTTTTT. Protein: CASSHDRVAGELFF. This chain links TRBV7-9 with TRBJ2-2; 7 bases agree with TRBD1. The CDR3 has 14 amino acids. Losses at the gene ends were 5 bases for V and 6 bases for J; bases not matched to a gene: 6. Germline CDR1 and CDR2: SEHNR and FQNEAQ (reference sequence).

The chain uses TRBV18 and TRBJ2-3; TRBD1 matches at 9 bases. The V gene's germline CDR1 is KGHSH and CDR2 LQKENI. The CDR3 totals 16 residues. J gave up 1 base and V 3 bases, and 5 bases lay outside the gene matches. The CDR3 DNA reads TGTGCCAGCTCACCCTTGGGACAGGGAGGCACAGATACGCAGTATTTT. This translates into CASSPLGQGGTDTQYF.

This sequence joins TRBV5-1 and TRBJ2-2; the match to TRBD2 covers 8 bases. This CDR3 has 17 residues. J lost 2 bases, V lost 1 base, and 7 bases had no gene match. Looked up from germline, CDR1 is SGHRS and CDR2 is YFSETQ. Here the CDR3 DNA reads TGCGCCAGCAGCTTGAGGGCAACTAGCGGAAACACCGGGGAGCTGTTTTTT. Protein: CASSLRATSGNTGELFF.

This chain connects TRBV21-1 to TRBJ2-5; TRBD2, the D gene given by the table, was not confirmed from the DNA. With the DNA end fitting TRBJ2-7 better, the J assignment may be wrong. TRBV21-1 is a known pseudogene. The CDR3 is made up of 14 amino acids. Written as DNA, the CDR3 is TGTGCCAGGAGGTCCGGGAGGGTGGTCTACGAGCAGTACTTC. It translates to CARRSGRVVYEQYF.

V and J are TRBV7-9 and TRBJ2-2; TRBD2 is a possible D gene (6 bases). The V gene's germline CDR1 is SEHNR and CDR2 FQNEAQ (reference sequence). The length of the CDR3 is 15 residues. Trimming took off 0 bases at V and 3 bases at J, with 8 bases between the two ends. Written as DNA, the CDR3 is TGTGCCAGCAGCTTAGCCGGGGGATACACCGGGGAGCTGTTTTTT. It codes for CASSLAGGYTGELFF.

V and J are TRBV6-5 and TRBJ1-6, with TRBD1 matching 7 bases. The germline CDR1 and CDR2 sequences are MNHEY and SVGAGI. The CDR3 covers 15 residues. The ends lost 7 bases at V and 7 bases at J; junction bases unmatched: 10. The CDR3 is CASTTTVGGNSPLHF. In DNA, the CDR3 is TGTGCCAGCACCACCACGGTAGGGGGCAATTCACCCCTCCACTTT.

In nucleotides, the CDR3 is TGTGCCAGCAGCGGCCCGGGAGGGGAAGCTGAAGCTTTCTTT. Residues: CASSGPGGEAEAFF. The chain joins TRBV9 to TRBJ1-1; D might be TRBD1 (5 bases). Trimming removed 3 bases from V and 6 bases from J, with 15 bases in between. The V gene's germline CDR1 is SGDLS and CDR2 YYNGEE. The CDR3 totals 14 residues.

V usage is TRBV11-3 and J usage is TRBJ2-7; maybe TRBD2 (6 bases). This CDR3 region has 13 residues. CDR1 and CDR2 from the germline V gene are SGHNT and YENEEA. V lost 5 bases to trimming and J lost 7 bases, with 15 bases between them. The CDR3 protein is CASSPRGTGEQYF. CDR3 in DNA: TGTGCCAGCAGCCCGCGGGGTACGGGGGAGCAGTACTTC.

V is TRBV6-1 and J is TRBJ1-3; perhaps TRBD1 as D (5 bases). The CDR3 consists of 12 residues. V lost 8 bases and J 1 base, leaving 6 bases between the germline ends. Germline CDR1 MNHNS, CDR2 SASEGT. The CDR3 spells CASDSSGNTIYF. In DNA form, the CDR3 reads TGTGCCAGCGACAGTTCTGGAAACACCATATATTTT.

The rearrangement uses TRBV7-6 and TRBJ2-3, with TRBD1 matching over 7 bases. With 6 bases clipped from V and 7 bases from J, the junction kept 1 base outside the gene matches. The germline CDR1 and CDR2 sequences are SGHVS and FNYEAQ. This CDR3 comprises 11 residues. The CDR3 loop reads CASRQGNTQYF. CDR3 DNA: TGTGCCAGCAGACAGGGGAATACGCAGTATTTT.

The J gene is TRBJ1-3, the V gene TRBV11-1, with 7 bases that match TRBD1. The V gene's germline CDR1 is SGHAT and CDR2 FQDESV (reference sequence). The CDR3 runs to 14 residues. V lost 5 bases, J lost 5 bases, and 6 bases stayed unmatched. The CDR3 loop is CASSPRDSRNTIYF. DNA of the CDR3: TGTGCCAGCAGCCCCCGGGACAGCCGAAACACCATATATTTT. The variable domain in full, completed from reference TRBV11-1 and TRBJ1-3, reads EAEVAQSPRYKITEKSQAVAFWCDPISGHATLYWYRQILGQGPELLVQFQDESVVDDSQLPKDRFSAERLKGVDSTLKIQPAELGDSAMYLCASSPRDSRNTIYFGEGSWLTVV.

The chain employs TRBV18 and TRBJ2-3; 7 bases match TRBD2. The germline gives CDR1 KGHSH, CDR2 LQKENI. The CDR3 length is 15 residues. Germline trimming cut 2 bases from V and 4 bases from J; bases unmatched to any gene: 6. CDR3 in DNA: TGTGCCAGCTCACCAGGGGCTAGCGGTTCAGATACGCAGTATTTT. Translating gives CASSPGASGSDTQYF.

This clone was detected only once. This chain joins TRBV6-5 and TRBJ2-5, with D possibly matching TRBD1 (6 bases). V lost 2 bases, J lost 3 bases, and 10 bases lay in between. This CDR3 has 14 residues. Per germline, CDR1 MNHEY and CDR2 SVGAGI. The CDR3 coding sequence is TGTGCCAGCAGTTACCGGACAGCAGAAGAGACCCAGTACTTC. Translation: CASSYRTAEETQYF.

The CDR3 reads CASSLLSVRNTEAFF. DNA of the CDR3: TGTGCCAGCAGCTTATTATCTGTGCGTAACACTGAAGCTTTCTTT. J is TRBJ1-1 and V is TRBV11-2; no definite D call. The CDR3 runs 15 residues. Germline V gene sequence: CDR1 SGHAT, CDR2 FQNNGV. V lost 2 bases, J lost 2 bases, and 12 bases lay in between.

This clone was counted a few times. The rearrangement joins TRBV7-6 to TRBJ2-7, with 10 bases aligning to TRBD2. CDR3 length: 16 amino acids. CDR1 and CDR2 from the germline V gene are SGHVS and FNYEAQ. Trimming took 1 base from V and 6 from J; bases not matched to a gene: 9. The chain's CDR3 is CASSLGRAGGVGEQYF. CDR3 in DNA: TGTGCCAGCAGCTTAGGAAGAGCGGGGGGGGTTGGCGAGCAGTACTTC.

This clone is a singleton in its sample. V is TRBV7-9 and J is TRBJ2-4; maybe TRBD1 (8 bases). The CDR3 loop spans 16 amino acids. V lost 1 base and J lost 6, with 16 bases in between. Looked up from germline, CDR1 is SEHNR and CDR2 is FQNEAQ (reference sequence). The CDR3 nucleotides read TGTGCCAGCAGCTTAGGGGGGGGACAGGCGGCAAACATTCAGTACTTC. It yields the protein CASSLGGGQAANIQYF. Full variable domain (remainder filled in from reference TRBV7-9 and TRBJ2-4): DTGVSQNPRHKITKRGQNVTFRCDPISEHNRLYWYRQTLGQGPEFLTYFQNEAQLEKSRLLSDRFSAERPKGSFSTLEIQRTEQGDSAMYLCASSLGGGQAANIQYFGAGTRLSVL.

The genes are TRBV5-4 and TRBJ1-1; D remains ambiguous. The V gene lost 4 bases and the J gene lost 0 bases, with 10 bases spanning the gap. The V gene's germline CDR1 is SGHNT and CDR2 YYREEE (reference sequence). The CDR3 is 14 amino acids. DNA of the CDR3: TGTGCCAGCAGCCGAAGGGAGCTGAACACTGAAGCTTTCTTT. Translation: CASSRRELNTEAFF.